The 27 T cell receptor beta chains below all came from one sample that was sequenced in a study of T cell responses to AZD1222 COVID-19 vaccine. Clones were read by immunoSEQ multiplex PCR, and TCRdb kept only the in-frame ones, dropping some. The data contain about 100,000 clones, around nine tenths of them seen just once; the ten biggest clones take up about a sixth. The sequencing here drew on peripheral blood, taken on day 0 of AZD1222 vaccination. The receptors stem from an adult in good health.

The chain has TRBV24-1 and TRBJ2-5, with 8 bases identical to TRBD1. The CDR3 has 16 amino acids. J gave up 4 bases and V 3 bases, and 9 bases lay outside the gene matches. Germline V gene data show CDR1 as KGHDR and CDR2 as SFDVKD. The CDR3 DNA reads as TGTGCCACCAGTGATGGCCGGCAGGGGGCTAGAGAGACCCAGTACTTC. As protein: CATSDGRQGARETQYF.

The CDR3 loop reads CASSPGPTRAEQYF. The CDR3 DNA reads TGTGCCAGCAGCCCGGGACCCACTAGGGCCGAGCAGTACTTC. V usage is TRBV7-3 and J usage is TRBJ2-7, with D possibly called TRBD1 or TRBD2 (5 bases each). Germline V gene lookup returns CDR1 SGHTA and CDR2 FQGTGA. Trimming removed 5 bases from V and 6 bases from J, with 17 bases in between. The CDR3 length is 14 residues.

V gene TRBV4-1 combines with J gene TRBJ1-1; 8 bases are shared with TRBD1. V shed 0 bases and J 3 bases; nucleotides not matched to a gene: 9. Per the germline V gene, CDR1 is MGHRA and CDR2 is YSYEKL. This CDR3 spans 17 amino acids. The CDR3 nucleotides are TGCGCCAGCAGCCAAGATCCTCAGGGGGCAAGGGACACTGAAGCTTTCTTT. Translation gives CASSQDPQGARDTEAFF.

The chain joins TRBV11-2 to TRBJ1-1; TRBD1 is a possible D gene (5 bases). Trimming stripped 5 bases from V and 1 base from J, with 11 bases between. Germline assignment: CDR1 SGHAT and CDR2 FQNNGV. The CDR3 is 14 residues long. CDR3 coding DNA: TGTGCCAGCAGCCTCGGGACGGCGAACACTGAAGCTTTCTTT. It codes for CASSLGTANTEAFF.

The gene calls are TRBV25-1 and TRBJ2-3; D uncertain. The V gene lost 1 base and the J gene lost 1 base, with 3 bases spanning the gap. The germline V gene encodes CDR1 MGHDK and CDR2 SYGVNS. The CDR3 is 13 amino acids. Here the CDR3 DNA reads TGTGCCAGCAGTGAATTTGGCACAGATACGCAGTATTTT. Translated, it gives CASSEFGTDTQYF.

This clone turned up a few times. CDR3 sequence reads: CASSLALNYGYTF. DNA for the CDR3: TGTGCCAGCAGTTTAGCCTTAAACTATGGCTACACCTTC. V usage is TRBV12-3 or TRBV12-4 and J usage is TRBJ1-2; unclear D gene. The ends were cut back, 0 bases at V and 2 bases at J, with 4 bases in the middle. The CDR3 covers 13 residues.

This clone was seen a single time. The genes are TRBV7-5 and TRBJ2-2; the table's D call, TRBD2, was not checked against the DNA. TRBV7-5 is shown as a pseudogene. CDR3 length: 14 residues. CDR3 sequence: CARRPEEGLGELFF. The DNA for the CDR3 is TGTGCCAGAAGGCCGGAAGAGGGACTCGGGGAGCTGTTTTTT.

This clone occurred once. The genes are TRBV7-2 and TRBJ2-2; 9 bases line up with TRBD1. Trimming cost V 5 bases and J 4 bases; bases outside gene matches: 8. Germline V gene sequence: CDR1 SGHTA, CDR2 FQGNSA. The CDR3 is 16 residues long. The CDR3 region is CASSAPGQGRTGELFF. The CDR3 DNA reads as TGTGCCAGCAGCGCTCCGGGACAGGGCCGCACCGGGGAGCTGTTTTTT.

The chain uses TRBV7-8 and TRBJ1-6; the D is unclear. Trimming shortened V by 6 bases and J by 5 bases, and 11 bases separated the two germline ends. This CDR3 contains 14 residues. CDR1 and CDR2 from the germline V gene are SGHVS and FQNEAQ. CDR3 residues: CASSYRTDNSPLHF. For the CDR3, the DNA is TGTGCCAGCAGTTATAGGACGGATAATTCACCCCTCCACTTT.

The chain couples TRBV12-5 to TRBJ2-7; D is perhaps TRBD2 (5 bases). V was trimmed by 5 bases and J by 6 bases, leaving 8 bases between them. This CDR3 region has 11 residues. Germline V gene lookup returns CDR1 LGHNT and CDR2 FRNRAP. Here the CDR3 reads CASGGSSEQYF. The CDR3 DNA reads as TGTGCTAGTGGTGGGAGCAGCGAGCAGTACTTC.

The chain uses TRBV5-6 and TRBJ1-6; D is uncertain. CDR1 and CDR2 (germline): SGHDT, YYEEEE. The CDR3 runs to 14 residues. Trimming left V 4 bases short and J 9 bases short, with 14 bases between. The CDR3 DNA is TGTGCCAGCAGCGCCGGTGAGAGCGGTTCACCCCTCCACTTT. It specifies CASSAGESGSPLHF.

This clone appeared a few times. The CDR3, as DNA: TGTGCCAGCAGCCAGCTCAGACAGGGCTCTTCGACAGCCACCGGGGAGCTGTTTTTT. The encoded protein is CASSQLRQGSSTATGELFF. This chain uses TRBV5-5 with TRBJ2-2, with 7 bases lining up with TRBD1. V shed 4 bases, J shed 4 bases, and the junction held 19 bases outside the gene matches. CDR1 and CDR2 (germline): SGHKS, YYEKEE (reference sequence). The CDR3 runs to 19 residues.

The chain recombines TRBV11-2 with TRBJ1-4; D remains unclear. The CDR3 is made up of 11 amino acids. Trimming took off 3 bases at V and 7 bases at J, with 3 bases between the two ends. CDR1 is SGHAT and CDR2 is FQNNGV in the germline V gene. As DNA, the CDR3 is TGTGCCAGCAGCTTCGGTGAAAAACTGTTTTTT. Encoded protein: CASSFGEKLFF.

The chain is built from TRBV7-8 and TRBJ1-5; the D gene is possibly TRBD1 (5 bases). The germline V and J ends were trimmed by 7 bases and 2 bases, with 15 bases remaining between them. The CDR3 is made up of 15 amino acids. CDR1 SGHVS and CDR2 FQNEAQ come from the germline V gene. The CDR3 region has the DNA TGTGCCAGCACTCTAGGGACCGCGGGCAATCAGCCCCAGCATTTT. Protein sequence: CASTLGTAGNQPQHF.

The chain couples TRBV5-6 to TRBJ2-7; D gene ambiguous. The CDR3 sequence is 14 residues long. Germline V lookup: CDR1 SGHDT, CDR2 YYEEEE. Trimming stripped 0 bases from V and 3 bases from J, with 10 bases between. The CDR3 DNA is TGTGCCAGCAGCTTGGGAAATTATTTCTACGAGCAGTACTTC. It is translated as CASSLGNYFYEQYF.

This chain joins TRBV11-3 and TRBJ1-1; no definite D call. V lost 6 bases, J lost 0 bases, and 5 bases lay in between. Germline V gives CDR1 SGHNT, CDR2 YENEEA. The CDR3 consists of 12 residues. This CDR3 is CASRNMNTEAFF. CDR3 nucleotide sequence: TGTGCCAGCAGAAATATGAACACTGAAGCTTTCTTT.

CDR3 DNA sequence: TGTGCCAGCAGCCCTACTACAACTAATGAAAAACTGTTTTTT. Protein product: CASSPTTTNEKLFF. The V gene is TRBV27, the J gene TRBJ1-4; D unclear. This CDR3 region has 14 residues. Trimming cost V 6 bases and J 0 bases, with 8 bases left between them. The germline V gene has CDR1 MNHEY and CDR2 SMNVEV (reference sequence).

The chain uses TRBV5-4 and TRBJ2-2; possible D gene TRBD1, 6 bases. CDR1 SGHNT and CDR2 YYREEE come from the germline V gene (reference sequence). This CDR3 has 15 residues. Trimming pared 0 bases from V and 6 bases from J, leaving 12 bases between. Here the CDR3 reads CASSLEQGIAGELFF. In DNA form, the CDR3 reads TGTGCCAGCAGCTTGGAGCAGGGGATCGCCGGGGAGCTGTTTTTT.

The chain is built from TRBV18 and TRBJ1-5; tentative D call: TRBD1 (5 bases). Germline V gives CDR1 KGHSH, CDR2 LQKENI. Trimming pared 1 base from V and 4 bases from J, leaving 11 bases between. The CDR3 is 15 residues long. The CDR3 coding sequence is TGTGCCAGCTCACCACTCTCAGGGATGAATCAGCCCCAGCATTTT. This sequence encodes CASSPLSGMNQPQHF. Full variable domain (rest looked up from reference TRBV18 and TRBJ1-5): NAGVMQNPRHLVRRRGQEARLRCSPMKGHSHVYWYRQLPEEGLKFMVYLQKENIIDESGMPKERFSAEFPKEGPSILRIQQVVRGDSAAYFCASSPLSGMNQPQHFGDGTRLSIL.

This clone appeared once. The CDR3 region is CASSPDLNQPQHF. As DNA, the CDR3 is TGTGCCAGCAGTCCAGACCTGAATCAGCCCCAGCATTTT. The chain recombines TRBV12-3 or TRBV12-4 with TRBJ1-5; the D is unclear. Trimming removed 5 bases at V and 4 bases at J, with 9 bases between. The length of the CDR3 is 13 residues.

The CDR3 protein is CASSLETGGRNEQFF. In DNA form, the CDR3 reads TGTGCCAGCAGCTTAGAAACGGGGGGGCGTAATGAGCAGTTCTTC. The chain employs TRBV7-2 and TRBJ2-1; the match to TRBD2 covers 8 bases. The CDR3 is 15 residues long. In germline, CDR1 is SGHTA, CDR2 FQGNSA. After removal of 1 base from V and 7 bases from J, the junction contained 6 bases not matched to a gene. Variable domain in full (rest from reference TRBV7-2 and TRBJ2-1): GAGVSQSPSNKVTEKGKDVELRCDPISGHTALYWYRQSLGQGLEFLIYFQGNSAPDKSGLPSDRFSAERTGGSVSTLTIQRTQQEDSAVYLCASSLETGGRNEQFFGPGTRLTVL.

The rearrangement joins TRBV27 to TRBJ2-1; tentatively, D is TRBD2 (6 bases). Trimming took off 3 bases at V and 5 bases at J, with 14 bases between the two ends. CDR3 length equals 15 residues. Germline V gene data show CDR1 as MNHEY and CDR2 as SMNVEV (reference sequence). In DNA form, the CDR3 reads TGTGCCAGCAGTTTCGGATTGGGGGGAAACAATGAGCAGTTCTTC. Encoded protein: CASSFGLGGNNEQFF.

The rearrangement joins TRBV11-2 to TRBJ2-1; D is uncertain. Germline CDR1 is SGHAT and CDR2 is FQNNGV. CDR3 length equals 12 residues. Between the trimmed V and J ends, which lost 2 bases and 10 bases, there was a span of 9 bases. This chain's CDR3 is CASSLLGWEQFF. The CDR3 DNA reads as TGTGCCAGCAGCTTATTAGGGTGGGAGCAGTTCTTC.

V usage is TRBV20-1 and J usage is TRBJ1-1, with D perhaps TRBD1 (6 bases). The CDR3 is 15 residues long. CDR1 is DFQATT and CDR2 is SNEGSKA in the germline V gene (reference sequence). V shed 3 bases and J shed 1 base, with 15 bases lying between them. CDR3 coding DNA: TGCAGTGCTAGTGTTCATCCGGGGGCGAACACTGAAGCTTTCTTT. Translating it yields CSASVHPGANTEAFF.

The V gene is TRBV6-5, the J gene TRBJ1-3; possible D gene TRBD1, 5 bases. Germline V gene lookup returns CDR1 MNHEY and CDR2 SVGAGI. This CDR3 has 15 residues. Between the trimmed V and J ends, which lost 6 bases and 0 bases, there was a span of 12 bases. CDR3 loop: CASRSRTSSGNTIYF. In DNA, the CDR3 is TGTGCCAGCAGATCGAGGACAAGCTCTGGAAACACCATATATTTT.

CDR3 protein: CASSLRDTQYF. As DNA, the CDR3 is TGTGCCAGCAGCTTAAGAGATACGCAGTATTTT. The V and J genes are TRBV7-9 and TRBJ2-3; no reliable D call. The CDR3 length is 11 residues. V was clipped by 2 bases and J by 5 bases, with 2 bases between them. Germline V gene data show CDR1 as SEHNR and CDR2 as FQNEAQ (reference sequence).

CDR3 DNA sequence: TGTGCCAGCAGCTTGGGGACAGGGACCGGGGAGCTGTTTTTT. It yields the protein CASSLGTGTGELFF. V usage is TRBV5-5 and J usage is TRBJ2-2; 8 bases fit TRBD1. V lost 0 bases and J lost 5; bases outside the gene matches: 0. The germline gives CDR1 SGHKS, CDR2 YYEKEE (reference sequence). The CDR3 covers 14 residues.